These 22 T cell receptor beta chains share one sample of origin, sequenced in a study of spatial heterogeneity in lung cancer. Findings and limits, study-wide: Counts of expanded alpha and beta TCRs within tumors tracked the tumor nonsynonymous mutation count.

Their antigens remain unidentified. The time point was: sample taken at primary tumor resection. TCRdb re-derived calls from the 5' RACE reads in MiXCR, one entry per CDR3 protein. Of about 6,800 distinct CDR3 sequences listed, roughly 13% were seen once; the top ten hold over 8%. The source material was lung tumor tissue, sampled at surgery. The receptors were sampled from a male donor with early-stage non-small cell lung cancer.

A few counts support this clonotype. V gene TRBV20-1 combines with J gene TRBJ2-7; the D call may be TRBD1 or TRBD2 (6 bases each). Germline V lookup: CDR1 DFQATT, CDR2 SNEGSKA (reference sequence). V was cut by 6 bases and J by 2 bases, with 14 bases left in between. This CDR3 has 13 residues. DNA for the CDR3: TGCAGTGCCGGGGGCCGGTATACCTACGAGCAGTACTTC. Translation gives CSAGGRYTYEQYF.

This clonotype counts as medium-sized (0.01 to 0.1%). The chain links TRBV12-5 to TRBJ2-2; D not resolved. The germline V gene encodes CDR1 LGHNT and CDR2 FRNRAP. V was pared by 5 bases and J by 6 bases, with 7 bases between. The CDR3 has 12 amino acids. The CDR3 sequence is CASGLTPGELFF. The CDR3 nucleotides read TGTGCTAGTGGTCTCACACCCGGGGAGCTGTTTTTT. Together with reference TRBV12-5 and TRBJ2-2, the CDR3 gives the full variable domain: DARVTQTPRHKVTEMGQEVTMRCQPILGHNTVFWYRQTMMQGLELLAYFRNRAPLDDSGMPKDRFSAEMPDATLATLKIQPSEPRDSAVYFCASGLTPGELFFGEGSRLTVL.

This clonotype appeared a few times. This chain links TRBV12-3 or TRBV12-4 with TRBJ1-1; perhaps TRBD1 as D (5 bases). Trimming stripped 7 bases from V and 3 bases from J, with 24 bases between. The CDR3 spans 17 residues. For the CDR3, the DNA is TGTGCCAGCACCCGGGTACAGGTTCTTGGATTGGACACTGAAGCTTTCTTT. Amino acids: CASTRVQVLGLDTEAFF.

In this sample, this clonotype turned up many times. The chain carries TRBV3-1 and TRBJ1-3; no firm D call. The germline V gene has CDR1 LGHDT and CDR2 YNNKEL (reference sequence). The CDR3 runs to 15 residues. V lost 1 base to trimming and J lost 2 bases, with 9 bases between them. The CDR3 region has the DNA TGTGCCAGCAGCCAAGTACAAGTCCCTGGAAACACCATATATTTT. Protein sequence: CASSQVQVPGNTIYF. Full variable domain (missing parts from reference TRBV3-1 and TRBJ1-3): DTAVSQTPKYLVTQMGNDKSIKCEQNLGHDTMYWYKQDSKKFLKIMFSYNNKELIINETVPNRFSPKSPDKAHLNLHINSLELGDSAVYFCASSQVQVPGNTIYFGEGSWLTVV.

This clonotype has only a few counts. The chain has TRBV2 and TRBJ1-2, with D uncertain. Germline CDR1 and CDR2: SNHLY and FYNNEI. This CDR3 comprises 14 residues. V was trimmed by 6 bases and J by 1 base, leaving 12 bases between them. In nucleotides, the CDR3 is TGTGCCAGCAGCAGAAAGACGGATAACTATGGCTACACCTTC. Translated: CASSRKTDNYGYTF.

This clonotype is labeled medium-sized. The chain links TRBV6-2 or TRBV6-3 to TRBJ2-1, with D maybe TRBD2 (6 bases). The V gene lost 4 bases and the J gene lost 10 bases, with 26 bases spanning the gap. Looked up from germline, CDR1 is MNHEY and CDR2 is SVGEGT. The CDR3 runs to 17 residues. The CDR3 is CASSSRLAALGENEQFF. CDR3 nucleotide sequence: TGTGCCAGCAGTTCCAGATTAGCGGCACTGGGAGAGAACGAGCAGTTCTTC.

J is TRBJ2-3 and V is TRBV7-8, with D perhaps matching TRBD2 (6 bases). Trimming removed 3 bases from V and 3 bases from J, with 10 bases in between. Germline CDR1 SGHVS, CDR2 FQNEAQ. The CDR3 is 14 residues long. As DNA, the CDR3 is TGTGCCAGCAGCTTGGAGGGAGCAACAGATACGCAGTATTTT. Amino acid sequence: CASSLEGATDTQYF.

This clonotype was observed at least ten times. The chain combines TRBV28 with TRBJ1-6; D is ambiguous. The CDR3 consists of 14 residues. Trimming took 7 bases from V and 3 from J, leaving 10 bases between them. From germline, CDR1 is MDHEN and CDR2 SYDVKM. In DNA, the CDR3 is TGTGCCAGCAATATCCCGGACTATAATTCACCCCTCCACTTT. This gives the protein CASNIPDYNSPLHF.

By share, this clonotype ranks as large. The chain has TRBV10-3 and TRBJ1-5; D gene unclear. The V gene lost 2 bases and the J gene lost 9 bases, with 11 bases spanning the gap. Germline lookup yields CDR1 ENHRY and CDR2 SYGVKD. CDR3 size: 13 residues. As DNA, the CDR3 is TGTGCCATCAGTGAGGCAGCATTCGGGCCCCAGCATTTT. Its protein is CAISEAAFGPQHF.

This clonotype was detected ten times or more. The CDR3 bases are TGTGCCAGCTCACCACGGCTAGACTCCACAGATACGCAGTATTTT. It encodes CASSPRLDSTDTQYF. The chain has TRBV18 and TRBJ2-3, with D unclear. The CDR3 is made up of 15 amino acids. The ends were cut back, 1 base at V and 2 bases at J, with 10 bases in the middle. Germline V gene lookup returns CDR1 KGHSH and CDR2 LQKENI.

This clonotype is labeled as large (0.1 to 1%). This chain uses TRBV2 with TRBJ2-1; D is undetermined. V lost 3 bases and J 5 bases, leaving 11 bases between the germline ends. CDR1 and CDR2 from the germline V gene are SNHLY and FYNNEI. This CDR3 is built from 14 residues. CDR3 DNA: TGTGCCAGCAGTGATATGAGGCCAGACAATGAGCAGTTCTTC. It codes for CASSDMRPDNEQFF.

This clonotype is labeled as medium-sized. The V gene is TRBV7-2, the J gene TRBJ2-3, with D uncertain. Germline assignment: CDR1 SGHTA and CDR2 FQGNSA. This CDR3 is built from 13 residues. Trimming removed 3 bases from V and 4 bases from J, with 8 bases in between. Here the CDR3 reads CASSFGSSDTQYF. DNA of the CDR3: TGTGCCAGCAGCTTTGGGTCCTCAGATACGCAGTATTTT.

Ten or more counts support this clonotype. The chain uses TRBV9 and TRBJ1-3; the D is unclear. Trimming removed 3 bases at V and 0 bases at J, with 10 bases between. The CDR3 contains 15 residues. CDR1 and CDR2 (germline): SGDLS, YYNGEE. The CDR3 sequence is CASSAADLSGNTIYF. The CDR3 nucleotides read TGTGCCAGCAGCGCGGCAGATCTCTCTGGAAACACCATATATTTT.

There are many counts of this clonotype. The chain joins TRBV6-1 to TRBJ1-5; the D is unclear. This CDR3 comprises 12 residues. Germline V gene data show CDR1 as MNHNS and CDR2 as SASEGT. Trimming shortened V by 3 bases and J by 6 bases, and 6 bases separated the two germline ends. CDR3 in amino acids: CASSDGIQPQHF. In DNA, the CDR3 is TGTGCCAGCAGTGATGGGATTCAGCCCCAGCATTTT.

By share of the sample, this clonotype is medium-sized. V is TRBV18 and J is TRBJ2-5; D is undetermined. V was clipped by 5 bases and J by 1 base, with 23 bases between them. Germline CDR1 is KGHSH and CDR2 is LQKENI. The CDR3 loop spans 18 amino acids. CDR3 DNA sequence: TGTGCCAGCTCAGAGGACCGGGTAAACTTTCCCCTCCAAGAGACCCAGTACTTC. The encoded protein is CASSEDRVNFPLQETQYF. Based on the CDR3 plus reference TRBV18 and TRBJ2-5, the full variable domain is NAGVMQNPRHLVRRRGQEARLRCSPMKGHSHVYWYRQLPEEGLKFMVYLQKENIIDESGMPKERFSAEFPKEGPSILRIQQVVRGDSAAYFCASSEDRVNFPLQETQYFGPGTRLLVL.

In its sample, this clonotype is large. The rearrangement uses TRBV12-3 or TRBV12-4 and TRBJ1-2; 9 bases align to TRBD1. V dropped 5 bases and J dropped 5; count of bases not matched to a gene: 3. This CDR3 spans 13 amino acids. The CDR3 DNA is TGTGCCAGCAGTGGGGGACAGGGATATGGCTACACCTTC. It yields the protein CASSGGQGYGYTF.

By frequency in the sample, this clonotype is medium-sized. This chain joins TRBV18 and TRBJ2-3; perhaps TRBD1 as D (5 bases). Trimming stripped 2 bases from V and 1 base from J, with 10 bases between. The CDR3 is made up of 15 amino acids. CDR1 and CDR2 from the germline V gene are KGHSH and LQKENI. Written as DNA, the CDR3 is TGTGCCAGCTCACCAGACAGTTGGGGCACAGATACGCAGTATTTT. Translated: CASSPDSWGTDTQYF.

This clonotype counts as medium-sized. The V gene is TRBV6-2 or TRBV6-3, the J gene TRBJ2-1; D is unclear. The CDR3 contains 15 residues. CDR1 and CDR2 from the germline V gene are MNHEY and SVGEGT. With 4 bases removed from V and 0 bases from J, the gap between germline ends came to 10 bases. The CDR3 here is CASSFLISSYNEQFF. CDR3 DNA: TGTGCCAGCAGTTTCCTCATTAGCTCCTACAATGAGCAGTTCTTC.

The chain links TRBV6-5 to TRBJ2-3, with 7 nucleotides matching TRBD1. This CDR3 is built from 14 residues. Germline assignment: CDR1 MNHEY and CDR2 SVGAGI. V trimming: 7 bases; J trimming: 7 bases; junction bases outside the gene matches: 11. The CDR3 coding sequence is TGTGCCAGCAAGACCAGCTTACAGGGGAATACGCAGTATTTT. This translates into CASKTSLQGNTQYF.

The V call is TRBV20-1, the J call TRBJ1-2; D ambiguous. CDR1 and CDR2 (germline): DFQATT, SNEGSKA (reference sequence). The CDR3 is 18 amino acids. The V end lost 3 bases, the J end lost 0 bases, and 23 bases lay between the germline ends. Here the CDR3 DNA reads TGCAGTGCTAGCCCCCCGAGAGGCAGAATTTCAGCTAACTATGGCTACACCTTC. It specifies CSASPPRGRISANYGYTF.

The chain combines TRBV7-2 with TRBJ1-5, with D possibly TRBD1 on 6 matching bases. CDR1 SGHTA and CDR2 FQGNSA come from the germline V gene. V lost 4 bases and J 0 bases, leaving 7 bases between the germline ends. The CDR3 has 14 amino acids. In nucleotides, the CDR3 is TGTGCCAGCAGCTACAGGGTTAGCAATCAGCCCCAGCATTTT. The encoded protein is CASSYRVSNQPQHF.

The chain has TRBV13 and TRBJ2-5; 8 nucleotides match TRBD1. Germline V gene data show CDR1 as PRHDT and CDR2 as FYEKMQ (reference sequence). There are 14 residues in the CDR3. V dropped 5 bases and J dropped 5; count of bases not matched to a gene: 7. This chain's CDR3 is CASSRGQGGETQYF. CDR3 coding DNA: TGTGCCAGCAGCCGTGGACAGGGTGGGGAGACCCAGTACTTC.